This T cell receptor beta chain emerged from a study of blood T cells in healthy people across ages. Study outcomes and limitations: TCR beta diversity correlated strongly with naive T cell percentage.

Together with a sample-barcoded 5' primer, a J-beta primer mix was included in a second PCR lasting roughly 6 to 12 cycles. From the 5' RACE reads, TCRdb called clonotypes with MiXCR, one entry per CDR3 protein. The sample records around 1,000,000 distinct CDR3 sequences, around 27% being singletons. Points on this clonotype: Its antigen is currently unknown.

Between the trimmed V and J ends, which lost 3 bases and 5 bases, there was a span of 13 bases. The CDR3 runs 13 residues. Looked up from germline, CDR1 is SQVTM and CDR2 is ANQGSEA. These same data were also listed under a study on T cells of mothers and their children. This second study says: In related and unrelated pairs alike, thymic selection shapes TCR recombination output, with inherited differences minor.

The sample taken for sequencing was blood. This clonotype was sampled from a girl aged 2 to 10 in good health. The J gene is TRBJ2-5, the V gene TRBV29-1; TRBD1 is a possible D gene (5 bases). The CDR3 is CSVESGRRETQYF. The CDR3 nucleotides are TGCAGCGTTGAGTCAGGGCGAAGGGAGACCCAGTACTTC.